This TCR beta chain stems from a study of blood T cell repertoires in COVID-19. Method: immunoSEQ multiplex PCR; TCRdb's copy keeps in-frame clones and lacks some. This sample yields over 50,000 clones, of which 65% to 80% are seen a single time; under 15% belongs to the top ten. The CDR3 contains 14 residues. In germline, CDR1 is MNHEY, CDR2 SVGEGT. Trimming pared 2 bases from V and 4 bases from J, leaving 9 bases between. This rearrangement joins TRBV6-2 or TRBV6-3 to TRBJ2-1; D possibly corresponds to TRBD1 (6 bases). Sequencing was performed on peripheral blood. The source is a human donor with active or convalescent COVID-19. The donor label of this sample is uncertain. The chain's CDR3 is CASSYPGHYNEQFF. The CDR3 coding sequence is TGTGCCAGCAGTTACCCGGGACATTACAATGAGCAGTTCTTC.